Included here is one T cell receptor (beta chain) sequence, with context. The sample comes from a study of blood T cell repertoires in COVID-19. On the study more broadly: Samples taken during acute and convalescent COVID-19 were collected in the United States, Italy and Spain. Nucleic acid was either cDNA or gDNA, and it came from T cells, B-cell-depleted T cells, or PBMCs.

Trimming cost V 11 bases and J 6 bases; bases outside gene matches: 18. This CDR3 has 16 amino acids. Authors' processing steps: Reference gene primer amplification gave estimated nucleated cell counts. Data came from immunoSEQ multiplex PCR; TCRdb stores just in-frame clones and leaves some out. D and trimming were read from the DNA, whereas the V and J calls and clone size are those reported in that table. Among 300,000 to 450,000 clones listed, 81% were seen once. V usage is TRBV6-7 and J usage is TRBJ1-2, with 10 bases that match TRBD1. TRBV6-7 is assigned to the ORF class and has an uncertain function. The source of this sequence is a human donor with acute or convalescent COVID-19. The donor label of this sample is uncertain. The sequencing input was peripheral blood. The CDR3 DNA sequence: TGTGCCCCCAAAGGGATAAGCGACAGGGGGCCTGATGGCTACACCTTC. It is translated as CAPKGISDRGPDGYTF.